The source of this TCR beta chain is a study of T cells in Graves' hyperthyroidism and ophthalmopathy. Broader study findings: Most thyroid clonotypes expanded above 0.001 were also detected in blood. The model made its ophthalmopathy prediction, and onset followed a median approximately 6 months later.

Amplified TCR beta CDR3 regions came from RNA transcripts. An initial round of RT-PCR targeting the TCR CDR3 relied on the HTBI primer set. A single record per CDR3 protein comes from TCRdb applying MiXCR to the multiplex PCR reads. The sample lists a few hundred thousand distinct CDR3 sequences; 15% were seen once. No progression to ophthalmopathy during 18 months of follow-up defined stable disease. Clinical symptoms, serum thyroxine, TRAb, thyroid ultrasound and orbital computed tomography established diagnosis. This CDR3 has 13 residues. The V end lost 5 bases, the J end lost 5 bases, and 13 bases lay between the germline ends. In this sample, this clonotype turned up many times. Its target is unknown.

This rearrangement joins TRBV12-3 or TRBV12-4 to TRBJ2-7; tentatively, D is TRBD2 (5 bases). Sequencing input: blood. This receptor was obtained from a young woman with Graves' hyperthyroidism. The CDR3 nucleotides read TGTGCCAGCAGTCCTAGCCTTCCACACGAGCAGTACTTC. Translation gives CASSPSLPHEQYF.